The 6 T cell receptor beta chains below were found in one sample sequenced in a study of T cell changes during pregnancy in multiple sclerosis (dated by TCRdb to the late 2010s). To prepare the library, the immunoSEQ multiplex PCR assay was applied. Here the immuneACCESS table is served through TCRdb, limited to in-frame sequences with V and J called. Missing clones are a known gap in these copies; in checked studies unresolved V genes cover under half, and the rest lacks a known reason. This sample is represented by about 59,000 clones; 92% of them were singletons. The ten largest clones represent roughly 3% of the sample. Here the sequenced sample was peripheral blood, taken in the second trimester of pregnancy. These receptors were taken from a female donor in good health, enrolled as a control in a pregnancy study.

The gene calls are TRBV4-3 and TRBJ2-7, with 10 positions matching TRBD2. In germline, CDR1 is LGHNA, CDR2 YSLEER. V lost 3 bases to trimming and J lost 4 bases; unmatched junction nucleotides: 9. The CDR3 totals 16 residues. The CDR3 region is CASSQGWASGSYEQYF. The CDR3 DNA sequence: TGCGCCAGCAGCCAGGGATGGGCTAGCGGGAGTTACGAGCAGTACTTC.

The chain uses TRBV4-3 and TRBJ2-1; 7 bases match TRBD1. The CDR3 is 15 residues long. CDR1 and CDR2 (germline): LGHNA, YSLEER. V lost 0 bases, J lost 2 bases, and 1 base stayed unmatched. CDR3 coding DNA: TGCGCCAGCAGCCAAGATGGGACAGCCTACAATGAGCAGTTCTTC. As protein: CASSQDGTAYNEQFF.

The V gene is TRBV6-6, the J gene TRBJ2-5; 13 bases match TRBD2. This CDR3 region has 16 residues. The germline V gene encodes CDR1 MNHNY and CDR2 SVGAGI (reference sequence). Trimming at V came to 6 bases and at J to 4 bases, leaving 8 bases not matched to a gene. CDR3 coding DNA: TGTGCCAGCAGCCCCACTAGCGGGGGGGCGGGAGAGACCCAGTACTTC. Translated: CASSPTSGGAGETQYF.

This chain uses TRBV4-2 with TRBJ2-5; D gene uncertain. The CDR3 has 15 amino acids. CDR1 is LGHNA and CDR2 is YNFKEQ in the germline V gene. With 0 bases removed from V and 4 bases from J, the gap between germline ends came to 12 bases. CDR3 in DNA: TGTGCCAGCAGCCAAGATGAGGTGATAGCAGAGACCCAGTACTTC. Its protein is CASSQDEVIAETQYF.

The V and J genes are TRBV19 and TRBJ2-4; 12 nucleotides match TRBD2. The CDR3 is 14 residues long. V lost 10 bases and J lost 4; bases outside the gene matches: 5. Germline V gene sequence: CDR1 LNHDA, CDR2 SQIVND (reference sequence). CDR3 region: CATASGRDKNIQYF. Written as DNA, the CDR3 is TGTGCCACCGCTAGCGGGAGGGATAAAAACATTCAGTACTTC. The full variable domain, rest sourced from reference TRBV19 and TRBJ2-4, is DGGITQSPKYLFRKEGQNVTLSCEQNLNHDAMYWYRQDPGQGLRLIYYSQIVNDFQKGDIAEGYSVSREKKESFPLTVTSAQKNPTAFYLCATASGRDKNIQYFGAGTRLSVL.

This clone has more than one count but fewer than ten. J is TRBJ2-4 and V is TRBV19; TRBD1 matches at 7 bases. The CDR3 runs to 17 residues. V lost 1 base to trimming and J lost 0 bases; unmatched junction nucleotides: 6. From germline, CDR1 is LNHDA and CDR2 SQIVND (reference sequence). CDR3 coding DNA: TGTGCCAGTAGTATAGTCAGACAGGGAGCAGCCAAAAACATTCAGTACTTC. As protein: CASSIVRQGAAKNIQYF.